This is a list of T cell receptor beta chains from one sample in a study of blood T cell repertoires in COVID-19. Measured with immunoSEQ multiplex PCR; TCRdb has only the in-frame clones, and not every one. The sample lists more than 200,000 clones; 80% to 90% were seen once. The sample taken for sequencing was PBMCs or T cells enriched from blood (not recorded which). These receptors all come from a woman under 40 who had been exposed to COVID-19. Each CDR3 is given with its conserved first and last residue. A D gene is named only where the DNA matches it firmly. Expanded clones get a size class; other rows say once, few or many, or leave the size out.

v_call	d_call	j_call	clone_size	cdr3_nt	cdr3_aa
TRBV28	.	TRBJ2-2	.	TGTGCCAGCAGTTTAGGGATAGGGGCGTACACCGGGGAGCTGTTTTTT	CASSLGIGAYTGELFF
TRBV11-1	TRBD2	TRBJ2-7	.	TGTGCCAGCAGCACTCTTACTAGCGGGAGGGCCATCGAGCAGTACTTC	CASSTLTSGRAIEQYF
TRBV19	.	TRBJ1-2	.	TGTGCCAGTAGTAACGGGAGAAACTATGGCTACACCTTC	CASSNGRNYGYTF
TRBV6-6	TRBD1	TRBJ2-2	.	TGTGCCAGCAGTCCGTTGGCCCGGGACAGGGGGCGCGAGGCCGGGGAGCTGTTTTTT	CASSPLARDRGREAGELFF
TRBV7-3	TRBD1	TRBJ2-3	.	TGTGCCAGCAGCAGGGGGCACACTAGCACAGATACGCAGTATTTT	CASSRGHTSTDTQYF
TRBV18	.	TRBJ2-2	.	TGTGCCAGCTCACCACGACAGAACACCGGGGAGCTGTTTTTT	CASSPRQNTGELFF
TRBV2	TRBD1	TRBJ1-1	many	TGTGCCAGCAGGCCCAGGGGGTTGGGGACTGAAGCTTTCTTT	CASRPRGLGTEAFF
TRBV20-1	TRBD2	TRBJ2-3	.	TGCAGTGCTAGTTTTGCGGGAGCCTCCACAGATACGCAGTATTTT	CSASFAGASTDTQYF
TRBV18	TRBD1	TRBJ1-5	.	TGTGCCAGCTCAAGCAGACAGGGGGCAGGTCAGCCCCAGCATTTT	CASSSRQGAGQPQHF
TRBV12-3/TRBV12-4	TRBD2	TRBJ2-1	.	TGTGCCAGCAGTCATAGCGGGAGTAATGAGCAGTTCTTC	CASSHSGSNEQFF
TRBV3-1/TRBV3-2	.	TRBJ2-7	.	TGTGCCAGCAGCCCGCCGTCGGGGACCTACGAGCAGTACTTC	CASSPPSGTYEQYF
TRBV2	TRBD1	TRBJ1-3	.	TGTGCCAGCAGGAGGAGCGACAGGGGACTAACTGGAAACACCATATATTTT	CASRRSDRGLTGNTIYF
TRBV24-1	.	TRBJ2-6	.	TGTGCCACCGGATCCGGAGCCTCTGGGGCCAACGTCCTGACTTTC	CATGSGASGANVLTF
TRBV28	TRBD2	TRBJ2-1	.	TGTGCCAGCAGTTCCCCCGGACTAGCGGGAGGAGGCAATGAGCAGTTCTTC	CASSSPGLAGGGNEQFF
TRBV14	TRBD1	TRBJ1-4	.	TGTGCCAGCAGCCAACTACCGGGACAGGGTGGCTCTAATGAAAAACTGTTTTTT	CASSQLPGQGGSNEKLFF
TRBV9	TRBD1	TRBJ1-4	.	TGTGCCAGCAGCGAGGGACAGGGAAATGAAAAACTGTTTTTT	CASSEGQGNEKLFF
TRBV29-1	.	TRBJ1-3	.	TGCAGCGTATACTCTGGAAACACCATATATTTT	CSVYSGNTIYF
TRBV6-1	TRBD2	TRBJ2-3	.	TGTGCCAGCAGTGATTTGGCGGGAGGGCCGTTTACGCAGTATTTT	CASSDLAGGPFTQYF
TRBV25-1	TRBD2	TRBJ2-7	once	TGTGCCAGCAGTGAATCGGGGCGGGAGCAACCCTACGAGCAGTACTTC	CASSESGREQPYEQYF